Each of the 23 T cell receptor beta chains below was sequenced from the same sample in a study of Ad26.COV2.S vaccination and SARS-CoV-2 variants. Treatment specified: 19 received Ad26.COV2.S at low or high dose, single or two shots; about 5 received placebo; per-sample allocation not given. The samples date from day 63 after the first vaccine or placebo injection. Produced via immunoSEQ multiplex PCR; TCRdb's table is partial and in-frame only. This table has about 410,000 clones, approximately 91% appearing once. This specimen consisted of peripheral blood, obtained in a trial of Ad26.COV2.S vaccine versus placebo. The source is a person between 18 and 60 years old who received the Ad26.COV2.S COVID-19 vaccine or a placebo.

This clone appeared a single time. J is TRBJ2-2 and V is TRBV20-1; no reliable D call. Trimming left V 3 bases short and J 1 base short, with 12 bases between. This CDR3 is built from 15 residues. The germline V gene has CDR1 DFQATT and CDR2 SNEGSKA (reference sequence). CDR3 in amino acids: CSASVLLGNTGELFF. The CDR3 DNA follows: TGCAGTGCTAGTGTCCTACTTGGGAACACCGGGGAGCTGTTTTTT.

V and J are TRBV5-6 and TRBJ1-5; D may be TRBD1 (5 bases). The length of the CDR3 is 18 residues. V was trimmed by 0 bases and J by 0 bases, leaving 16 bases between them. Germline lookup yields CDR1 SGHDT and CDR2 YYEEEE. Here the CDR3 DNA reads TGTGCCAGCAGCTTGGGAGGAGGGGACGAGGGTAGCAATCAGCCCCAGCATTTT. Protein sequence: CASSLGGGDEGSNQPQHF.

The V call is TRBV12-3 or TRBV12-4, the J call TRBJ1-6; D is undetermined. This CDR3 is built from 13 residues. V was clipped by 2 bases and J by 11 bases, with 10 bases between them. The CDR3 region has the DNA TGTGCCAGCAGTTTATCCCCTCCCGCACCCCTCCACTTT. Residues: CASSLSPPAPLHF.

The table lists this clone with a count of one. The genes are TRBV4-1 and TRBJ2-5; 9 bases match TRBD1. Germline CDR1 MGHRA, CDR2 YSYEKL. This CDR3 is 16 amino acids long. V shed 4 bases and J 0 bases; nucleotides not matched to a gene: 6. For the CDR3, the DNA is TGCGCCAGCAGCCTCGGGACAGGGCCTTACCAAGAGACCCAGTACTTC. The encoded protein is CASSLGTGPYQETQYF.

J is TRBJ1-2 and V is TRBV18; D ambiguous. The CDR3 is 14 amino acids. V lost 4 bases and J lost 2, with 11 bases in between. Germline CDR1 and CDR2: KGHSH and LQKENI. CDR3: CASSLLGLNYGYTF. The CDR3 nucleotides are TGTGCCAGCTCACTCCTCGGACTAAACTATGGCTACACCTTC.

Points on this clone: Other DNA sequences in this specimen translate into the identical CDR3. The genes are TRBV6-5 and TRBJ1-2, with TRBD1 identical over 8 bases. V was clipped by 5 bases and J by 0 bases; unmatched bases: 5. This CDR3 spans 15 amino acids. Germline-derived CDR1 and CDR2 are MNHEY and SVGAGI. The CDR3 region has the DNA TGTGCCAGCAGTCCTGGGACAGGAGCTAACTATGGCTACACCTTC. Translating it yields CASSPGTGANYGYTF.

V usage is TRBV5-1 and J usage is TRBJ2-3, with TRBD1 identical over 9 bases. V dropped 0 bases and J dropped 3; count of bases not matched to a gene: 2. The CDR3 spans 15 residues. CDR1 SGHRS and CDR2 YFSETQ come from the germline V gene. The CDR3 loop reads CASSLVTGGTDTQYF. The CDR3 DNA reads as TGCGCCAGCAGCTTGGTGACAGGGGGAACAGATACGCAGTATTTT. Variable domain in full (rest from reference TRBV5-1 and TRBJ2-3): KAGVTQTPRYLIKTRGQQVTLSCSPISGHRSVSWYQQTPGQGLQFLFEYFSETQRNKGNFPGRFSGRQFSNSRSEMNVSTLELGDSALYLCASSLVTGGTDTQYFGPGTRLTVL.

The chain joins TRBV6-5 to TRBJ1-4, with unresolved D. The CDR3 totals 14 residues. The V gene lost 5 bases and the J gene lost 7 bases, with 14 bases spanning the gap. Germline V CDR1 and CDR2: MNHEY, SVGAGI. This chain's CDR3 is CASSPRGFSEKLFF. The CDR3 bases are TGTGCCAGCAGTCCCCGGGGATTCTCTGAAAAACTGTTTTTT.

The gene calls are TRBV13 and TRBJ1-2, with D tentatively TRBD1 (5 bases). V lost 3 bases, J lost 8 bases, and 13 bases lay in between. The length of the CDR3 is 13 residues. CDR1 and CDR2 from the germline V gene are PRHDT and FYEKMQ (reference sequence). CDR3 bases: TGTGCCAGCAGCTTGGGCAGGGTCAACGGCTACACCTTC. Translating it yields CASSLGRVNGYTF.

The gene calls are TRBV10-3 and TRBJ1-1; 8 bases are shared with TRBD1. CDR3 length equals 14 residues. The V gene end was trimmed by 6 bases and the J gene end by 8 bases; junction bases not matched to a gene: 11. Germline CDR1 reads ENHRY; CDR2 reads SYGVKD. The CDR3 DNA reads as TGTGCCATCAGAAACTGGGGACAGGATCGCGAAGCTTTCTTT. Translated, it gives CAIRNWGQDREAFF.

J is TRBJ2-1 and V is TRBV5-4, with 8 bases aligning to TRBD1. The CDR3 is 14 amino acids. Trimming removed 7 bases from V and 6 bases from J; junction bases left unmatched: 9. CDR1 and CDR2 from the germline V gene are SGHNT and YYREEE (reference sequence). Here the CDR3 reads CASFGQGGVNEQFF. The CDR3 DNA reads as TGTGCCAGCTTCGGACAGGGCGGGGTCAATGAGCAGTTCTTC. The variable domain in full, with the rest retrieved from reference TRBV5-4 and TRBJ2-1, is ETGVTQSPTHLIKTRGQQVTLRCSSQSGHNTVSWYQQALGQGPQFIFQYYREEENGRGNFPPRFSGLQFPNYSSELNVNALELDDSALYLCASFGQGGVNEQFFGPGTRLTVL.

The chain employs TRBV6-2 or TRBV6-3 and TRBJ1-1; D unresolved. Per germline, CDR1 MNHEY and CDR2 SVGEGT. V shed 4 bases and J shed 5 bases, with 14 bases lying between them. The CDR3 covers 14 residues. The CDR3 reads CASSSPEGGTEAFF. CDR3 bases: TGTGCCAGCAGTTCCCCAGAGGGTGGTACTGAAGCTTTCTTT.

This clone appeared a few times. The gene calls are TRBV7-9 and TRBJ1-6; D ambiguous. Trimming removed 7 bases from V and 10 bases from J, with 14 bases in between. Germline V gene lookup returns CDR1 SEHNR and CDR2 FQNEAQ (reference sequence). CDR3 size: 13 residues. Here the CDR3 DNA reads TGTGCCAGCACGTCCCTGGCCCAATCACCCCTCCACTTT. It yields the protein CASTSLAQSPLHF.

The rearrangement joins TRBV5-1 to TRBJ1-4, with D unresolved. Germline values: CDR1 SGHRS, CDR2 YFSETQ. V was shortened by 0 bases and J by 7 bases, with 13 bases between the two germline ends. The CDR3 sequence is 15 residues long. The chain's CDR3 is CASSLDDYRGEKLFF. CDR3 DNA: TGCGCCAGCAGCTTGGATGACTATCGGGGTGAAAAACTGTTTTTT.

V and J are TRBV7-2 and TRBJ2-2; 9 bases are a match to TRBD2. Germline V gene sequence: CDR1 SGHTA, CDR2 FQGNSA. CDR3 length: 19 amino acids. Trimming cost V 0 bases and J 6 bases; bases outside gene matches: 14. The CDR3 sequence: CASSLARWGRSGGPGELFF. CDR3 nucleotide sequence: TGTGCCAGCAGCTTAGCGCGTTGGGGTAGAAGCGGGGGGCCCGGGGAGCTGTTTTTT.

The chain recombines TRBV7-2 with TRBJ1-2; D ambiguous. The ends were cut back, 1 base at V and 3 bases at J, with 12 bases in the middle. Germline loops: CDR1 SGHTA, CDR2 FQGNSA. The CDR3 covers 15 residues. Here the CDR3 reads CASSLDVRGDYGYTF. The CDR3 nucleotides read TGTGCCAGCAGCTTAGATGTCCGGGGAGACTATGGCTACACCTTC.

This chain links TRBV7-9 with TRBJ2-7; perhaps D is TRBD1 or TRBD2 (5 bases each). Trimming took off 5 bases at V and 4 bases at J, with 12 bases between the two ends. The CDR3 is 13 amino acids. Germline CDR1 reads SEHNR; CDR2 reads FQNEAQ (reference sequence). For the CDR3, the DNA is TGTGCCAGCAGCGTTCGGGACGGATACGAGCAGTACTTC. Translated, it gives CASSVRDGYEQYF.

Here the CDR3 DNA reads TGTGCCAGCAGCCGAACCAGGGAAGCTTTCTTT. As protein: CASSRTREAFF. V gene TRBV5-6 combines with J gene TRBJ1-1; D is ambiguous. CDR3 size: 11 residues. Trimming removed 4 bases at V and 8 bases at J, with 9 bases between. Germline V gene lookup returns CDR1 SGHDT and CDR2 YYEEEE.

The chain joins TRBV10-1 to TRBJ1-1, with D possibly being TRBD1 (5 bases). V dropped 3 bases and J dropped 2 bases, with 7 bases sitting between them. The CDR3 totals 13 residues. Germline V gene lookup returns CDR1 WNHNN and CDR2 SYGVQD (reference sequence). CDR3 coding DNA: TGCGCCAGCAGTGACAGGGCCAACACTGAAGCTTTCTTT. Translation: CASSDRANTEAFF.

This clone was counted once. The chain carries TRBV4-1 and TRBJ1-1, with a tentative D call TRBD1 (6 bases). This CDR3 is built from 17 residues. V was cut by 1 base and J by 0 bases, with 15 bases left in between. Germline V gene lookup returns CDR1 MGHRA and CDR2 YSYEKL. The CDR3: CASSQVATGLMNTEAFF. DNA for the CDR3: TGCGCCAGCAGCCAAGTCGCGACAGGCCTGATGAACACTGAAGCTTTCTTT.

V is TRBV6-5 and J is TRBJ2-2, with 8 bases matching TRBD1. Trimming at V came to 6 bases and at J to 6 bases, leaving 9 bases not matched to a gene. The CDR3 length is 15 residues. CDR1 and CDR2 from the germline V gene are MNHEY and SVGAGI. In DNA, the CDR3 is TGTGCCAGCAGCGCACAGGGGGTTATCGCCGGGGAGCTGTTTTTT. It yields the protein CASSAQGVIAGELFF.

The V and J genes are TRBV27 and TRBJ2-5; D uncertain. Germline CDR1 reads MNHEY; CDR2 reads SMNVEV (reference sequence). V was cut by 3 bases and J by 2 bases, with 7 bases left in between. This CDR3 has 13 residues. CDR3 in DNA: TGTGCCAGCAGTTTTCGGCGACAAGAGACCCAGTACTTC. Its protein product is CASSFRRQETQYF.

This clone has only a few counts. V and J are TRBV5-1 and TRBJ1-1; 7 bases are shared with TRBD1. With V trimmed by 4 bases and J by 1 base, 10 bases remained unmatched. The CDR3 consists of 16 residues. Germline CDR1 is SGHRS and CDR2 is YFSETQ. CDR3 protein: CASSRSQGVTNTEAFF. For the CDR3, the DNA is TGCGCCAGCAGCCGTAGCCAGGGGGTAACGAACACTGAAGCTTTCTTT.